This T cell receptor (beta chain) was profiled in a study of Ad26.COV2.S vaccination and SARS-CoV-2 variants. Study information: Intramuscular Ad26.COV2.S at 5x10^10 or 1x10^11 viral particles. Study findings and constraints: Vaccine recipients posted higher spike-specific TCR breadth than their placebo counterparts. Non-spike TCR breadth was similar in vaccine and placebo recipients.

Documented treatment: 19 received Ad26.COV2.S at low or high dose, single or two shots; about 5 received placebo; per-sample allocation not given. After the first vaccine or placebo injection, samples were drawn on day 63. Adults aged 18-55 years in Boston included the donor. Turning to this clone: Its target is unknown.

The CDR3 length is 16 residues. The V gene's germline CDR1 is MRHNA and CDR2 SNTAGT. V was trimmed by 5 bases and J by 4 bases, leaving 17 bases between them. TCRdb keeps only in-frame clones here, not all; method: immunoSEQ multiplex PCR. The sample shows about 350,000 clones, over 75% of them seen only once. The chain uses TRBV6-4 and TRBJ2-2; D tentatively reads TRBD1 or TRBD2 (5 bases each). This specimen consisted of peripheral blood, obtained in a trial of Ad26.COV2.S vaccine versus placebo. The TCR was taken from a person aged 18-65 years who received the Ad26.COV2.S COVID-19 vaccine or a placebo. The CDR3 loop reads CASSPRPTRGTGELFF. The CDR3 DNA is TGTGCCAGCAGTCCACGGCCAACTAGGGGCACCGGGGAGCTGTTTTTT.